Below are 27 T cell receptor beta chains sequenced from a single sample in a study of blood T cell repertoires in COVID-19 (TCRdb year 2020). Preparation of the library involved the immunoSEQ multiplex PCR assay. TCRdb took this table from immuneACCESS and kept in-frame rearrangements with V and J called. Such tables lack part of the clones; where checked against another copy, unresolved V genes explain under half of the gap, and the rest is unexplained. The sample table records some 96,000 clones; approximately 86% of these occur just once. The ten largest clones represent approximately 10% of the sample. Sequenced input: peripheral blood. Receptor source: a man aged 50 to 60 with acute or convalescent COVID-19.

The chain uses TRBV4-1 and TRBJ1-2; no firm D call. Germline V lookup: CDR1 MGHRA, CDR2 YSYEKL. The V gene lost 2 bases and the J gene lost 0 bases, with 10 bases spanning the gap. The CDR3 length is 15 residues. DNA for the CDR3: TGCGCCAGCAGCCAACGACTGGAAGCTAACTATGGCTACACCTTC. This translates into CASSQRLEANYGYTF.

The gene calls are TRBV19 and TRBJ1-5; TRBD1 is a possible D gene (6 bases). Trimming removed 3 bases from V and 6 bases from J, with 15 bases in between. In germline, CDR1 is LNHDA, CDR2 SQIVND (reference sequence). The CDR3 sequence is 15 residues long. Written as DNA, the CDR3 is TGTGCCAGTAGTATCGGAGCGGGGGGCCGTCAGCCCCAGCATTTT. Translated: CASSIGAGGRQPQHF.

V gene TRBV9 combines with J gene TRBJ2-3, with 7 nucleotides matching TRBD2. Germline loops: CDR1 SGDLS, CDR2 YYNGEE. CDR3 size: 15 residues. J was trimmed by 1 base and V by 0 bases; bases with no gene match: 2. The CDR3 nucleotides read TGTGCCAGCAGCGTAGGCACTAGCGGCACAGATACGCAGTATTTT. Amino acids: CASSVGTSGTDTQYF.

This CDR3 reads CASSLWNEGGTGAEAFF. CDR3 DNA: TGTGCCAGCAGCTTGTGGAATGAGGGGGGGACCGGGGCTGAAGCTTTCTTT. V gene TRBV5-4 combines with J gene TRBJ1-1; D may be TRBD1 (6 bases). The V end was cut by 1 base, the J end by 6 bases, with 22 bases between. The CDR3 consists of 17 residues. Germline-derived CDR1 and CDR2 are SGHNT and YYREEE (reference sequence). Using reference TRBV5-4 and TRBJ1-1 for the parts outside the CDR3, the full variable domain is ETGVTQSPTHLIKTRGQQVTLRCSSQSGHNTVSWYQQALGQGPQFIFQYYREEENGRGNFPPRFSGLQFPNYSSELNVNALELDDSALYLCASSLWNEGGTGAEAFFGQGTRLTVV.

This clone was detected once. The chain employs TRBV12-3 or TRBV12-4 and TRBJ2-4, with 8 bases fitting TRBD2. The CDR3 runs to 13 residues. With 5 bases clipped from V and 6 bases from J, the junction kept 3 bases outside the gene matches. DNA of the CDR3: TGTGCCAGCAGTCTGGGACTAGGAAACATTCAGTACTTC. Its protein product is CASSLGLGNIQYF.

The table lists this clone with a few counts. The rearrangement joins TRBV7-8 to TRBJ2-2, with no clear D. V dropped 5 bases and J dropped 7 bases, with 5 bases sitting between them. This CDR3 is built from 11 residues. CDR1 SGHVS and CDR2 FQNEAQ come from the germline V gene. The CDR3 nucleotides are TGTGCCAGCAGCCCCCGCGGGGAGCTGTTTTTT. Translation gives CASSPRGELFF.

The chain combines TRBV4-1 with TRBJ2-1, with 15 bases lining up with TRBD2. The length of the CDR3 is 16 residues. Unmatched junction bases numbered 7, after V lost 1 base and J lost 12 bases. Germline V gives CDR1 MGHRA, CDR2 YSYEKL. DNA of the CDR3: TGCGCCAGCAGCCAAGTGATGGGACTAGCGGGAGGATGGCAGTTCTTC. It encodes CASSQVMGLAGGWQFF.

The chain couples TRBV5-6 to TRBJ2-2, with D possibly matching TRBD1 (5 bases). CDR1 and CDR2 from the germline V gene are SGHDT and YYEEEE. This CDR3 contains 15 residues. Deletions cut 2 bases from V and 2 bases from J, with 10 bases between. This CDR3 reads CASSLRTTNTGELFF. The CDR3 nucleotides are TGTGCCAGCAGCTTACGGACAACAAACACCGGGGAGCTGTTTTTT.

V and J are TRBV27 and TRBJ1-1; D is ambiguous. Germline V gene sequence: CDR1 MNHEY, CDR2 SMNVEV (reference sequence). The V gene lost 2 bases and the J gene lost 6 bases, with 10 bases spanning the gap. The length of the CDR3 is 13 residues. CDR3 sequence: CASSLGRWAEAFF. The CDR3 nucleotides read TGTGCCAGCAGTTTAGGGAGGTGGGCTGAAGCTTTCTTT.

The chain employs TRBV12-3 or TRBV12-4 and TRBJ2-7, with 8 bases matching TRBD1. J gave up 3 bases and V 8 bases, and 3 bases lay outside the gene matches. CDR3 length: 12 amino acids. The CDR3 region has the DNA TGTGCCAGCCGGACAGGGATCTACGAGCAGTACTTC. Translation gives CASRTGIYEQYF.

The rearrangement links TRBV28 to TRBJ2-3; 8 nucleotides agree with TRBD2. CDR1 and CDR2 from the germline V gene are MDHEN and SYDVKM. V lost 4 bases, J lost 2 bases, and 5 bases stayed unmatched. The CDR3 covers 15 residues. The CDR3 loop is CASSSYGRATDTQYF. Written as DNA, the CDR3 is TGTGCCAGCAGTTCCTACGGGAGGGCCACAGATACGCAGTATTTT.

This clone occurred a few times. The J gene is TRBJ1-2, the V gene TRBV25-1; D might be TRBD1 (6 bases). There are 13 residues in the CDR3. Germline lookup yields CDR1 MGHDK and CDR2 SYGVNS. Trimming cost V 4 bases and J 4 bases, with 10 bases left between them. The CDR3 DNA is TGTGCCAGCAGTGTTGGACAGTTCTATGGCTACACCTTC. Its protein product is CASSVGQFYGYTF.

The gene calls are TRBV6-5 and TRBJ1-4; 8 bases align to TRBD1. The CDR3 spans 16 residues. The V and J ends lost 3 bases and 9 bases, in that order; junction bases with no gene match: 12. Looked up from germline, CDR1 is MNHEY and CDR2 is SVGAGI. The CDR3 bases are TGTGCCAGCAGTTATGGGAAACAGGGGGTGAATCAAAAACTGTTTTTT. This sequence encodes CASSYGKQGVNQKLFF.

CDR3 loop: CASSPGRVQETQYF. In DNA, the CDR3 is TGTGCCAGCTCACCAGGGCGTGTCCAAGAGACCCAGTACTTC. The V gene is TRBV18, the J gene TRBJ2-5; D is unclear. Germline loops: CDR1 KGHSH, CDR2 LQKENI. The length of the CDR3 is 14 residues. Trimming pared 2 bases from V and 1 base from J, leaving 8 bases between. The entire variable domain, with the rest obtained from reference TRBV18 and TRBJ2-5, is as follows: NAGVMQNPRHLVRRRGQEARLRCSPMKGHSHVYWYRQLPEEGLKFMVYLQKENIIDESGMPKERFSAEFPKEGPSILRIQQVVRGDSAAYFCASSPGRVQETQYFGPGTRLLVL.

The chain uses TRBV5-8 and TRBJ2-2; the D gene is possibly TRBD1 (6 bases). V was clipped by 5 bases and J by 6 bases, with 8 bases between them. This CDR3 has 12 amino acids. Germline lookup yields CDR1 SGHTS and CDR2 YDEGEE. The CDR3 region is CASSWGPGELFF. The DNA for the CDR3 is TGTGCCAGCAGTTGGGGGCCCGGGGAGCTGTTTTTT.

CDR3 in amino acids: CASSSQGSGANVLTF. The CDR3 DNA sequence: TGCGCCAGCAGCTCCCAGGGCTCTGGGGCCAACGTCCTGACTTTC. The chain links TRBV5-1 to TRBJ2-6, with D possibly matching TRBD1 (5 bases). The V gene's germline CDR1 is SGHRS and CDR2 YFSETQ. Trimming removed 3 bases at V and 0 bases at J, with 7 bases between. The CDR3 has 15 residues.

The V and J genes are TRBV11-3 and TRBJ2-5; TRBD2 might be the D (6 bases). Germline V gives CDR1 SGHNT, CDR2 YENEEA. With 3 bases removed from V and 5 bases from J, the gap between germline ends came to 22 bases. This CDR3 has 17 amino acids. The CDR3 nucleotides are TGTGCCAGCAGCTTTGGTAATTTTCGCGGGGTAGTGGAGACCCAGTACTTC. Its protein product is CASSFGNFRGVVETQYF. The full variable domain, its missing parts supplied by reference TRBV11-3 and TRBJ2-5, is EAGVVQSPRYKIIEKKQPVAFWCNPISGHNTLYWYLQNLGQGPELLIRYENEEAVDDSQLPKDRFSAERLKGVDSTLKIQPAELGDSAVYLCASSFGNFRGVVETQYFGPGTRLLVL.

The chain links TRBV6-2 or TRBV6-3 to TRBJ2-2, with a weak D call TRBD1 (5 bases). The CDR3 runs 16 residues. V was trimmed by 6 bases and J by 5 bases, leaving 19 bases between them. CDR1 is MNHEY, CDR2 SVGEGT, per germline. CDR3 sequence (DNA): TGTGCCAGCAGCCCCGGACACCACAGTTTTACCGGGGAGCTGTTTTTT. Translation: CASSPGHHSFTGELFF.

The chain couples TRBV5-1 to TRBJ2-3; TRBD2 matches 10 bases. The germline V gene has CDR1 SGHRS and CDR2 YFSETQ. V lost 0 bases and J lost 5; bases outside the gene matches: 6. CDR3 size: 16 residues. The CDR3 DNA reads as TGCGCCAGCAGCTTGGCCTTAGCGGGAGGAATAGATACGCAGTATTTT. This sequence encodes CASSLALAGGIDTQYF. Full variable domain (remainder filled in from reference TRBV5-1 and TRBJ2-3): KAGVTQTPRYLIKTRGQQVTLSCSPISGHRSVSWYQQTPGQGLQFLFEYFSETQRNKGNFPGRFSGRQFSNSRSEMNVSTLELGDSALYLCASSLALAGGIDTQYFGPGTRLTVL.

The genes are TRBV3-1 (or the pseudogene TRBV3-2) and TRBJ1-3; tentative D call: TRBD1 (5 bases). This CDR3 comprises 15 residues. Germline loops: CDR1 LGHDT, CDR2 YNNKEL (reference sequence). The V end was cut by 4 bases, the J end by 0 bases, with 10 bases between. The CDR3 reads CASSPTGGSGNTIYF. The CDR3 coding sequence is TGTGCCAGCAGCCCAACGGGGGGCTCTGGAAACACCATATATTTT.

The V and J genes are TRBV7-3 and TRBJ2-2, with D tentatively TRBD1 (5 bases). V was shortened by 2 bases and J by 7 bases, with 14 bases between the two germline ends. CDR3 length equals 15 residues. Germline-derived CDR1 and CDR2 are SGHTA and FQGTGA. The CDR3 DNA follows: TGTGCCAGCAGCTTAGGGGCGACCGCAGGCGGGGAGCTGTTTTTT. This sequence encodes CASSLGATAGGELFF.

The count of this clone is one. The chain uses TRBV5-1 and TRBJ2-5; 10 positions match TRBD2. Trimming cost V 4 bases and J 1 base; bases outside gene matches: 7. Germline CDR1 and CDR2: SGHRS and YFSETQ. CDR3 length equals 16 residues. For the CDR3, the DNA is TGCGCCAGCAGCCCTGGACTAGCGGAGATCCAAGAGACCCAGTACTTC. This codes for CASSPGLAEIQETQYF.

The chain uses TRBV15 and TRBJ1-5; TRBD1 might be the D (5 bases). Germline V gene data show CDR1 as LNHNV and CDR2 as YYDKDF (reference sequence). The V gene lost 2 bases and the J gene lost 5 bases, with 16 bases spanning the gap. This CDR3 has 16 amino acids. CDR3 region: CATSRLRGTMDQPQHF. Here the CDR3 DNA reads TGTGCCACCAGCAGACTCCGGGGGACGATGGATCAGCCCCAGCATTTT.

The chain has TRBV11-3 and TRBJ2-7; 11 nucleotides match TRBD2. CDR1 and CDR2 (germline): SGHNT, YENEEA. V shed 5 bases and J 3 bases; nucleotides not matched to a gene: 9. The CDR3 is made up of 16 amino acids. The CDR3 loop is CASSTRTSGRDYEQYF. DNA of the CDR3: TGTGCCAGCAGCACGCGGACTAGCGGGCGAGACTACGAGCAGTACTTC.

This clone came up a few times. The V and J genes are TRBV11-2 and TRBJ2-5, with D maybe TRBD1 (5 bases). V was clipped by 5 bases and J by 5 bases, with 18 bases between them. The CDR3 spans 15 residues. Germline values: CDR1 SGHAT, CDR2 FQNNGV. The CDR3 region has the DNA TGTGCCAGCAGCCCCCAAAGGAGTAAGGGGGAGACCCAGTACTTC. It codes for CASSPQRSKGETQYF. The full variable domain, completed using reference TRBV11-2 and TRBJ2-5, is EAGVAQSPRYKIIEKRQSVAFWCNPISGHATLYWYQQILGQGPKLLIQFQNNGVVDDSQLPKDRFSAERLKGVDSTLKIQPAKLEDSAVYLCASSPQRSKGETQYFGPGTRLLVL.

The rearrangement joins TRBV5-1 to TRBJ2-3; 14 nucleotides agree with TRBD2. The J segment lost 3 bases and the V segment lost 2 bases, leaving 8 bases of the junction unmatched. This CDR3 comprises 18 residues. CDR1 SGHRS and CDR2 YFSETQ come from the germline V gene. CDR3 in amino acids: CASSFRGLAGEMTDTQYF. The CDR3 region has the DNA TGCGCCAGCAGCTTTCGGGGACTAGCGGGAGAGATGACAGATACGCAGTATTTT.

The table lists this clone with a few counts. CDR3: CASSQVTRSGSGNTIYF. The CDR3 DNA follows: TGCGCCAGCAGCCAGGTTACCAGGTCTGGGTCTGGAAACACCATATATTTT. The chain uses TRBV4-1 and TRBJ1-3, with D hard to call. Trimming shortened V by 3 bases and J by 1 base, and 16 bases separated the two germline ends. Germline V gene lookup returns CDR1 MGHRA and CDR2 YSYEKL. The CDR3 contains 17 residues.